Listed below are T cell receptor beta chains from one sample, sequenced in a study of blood T cell repertoires in COVID-19. Profiled with immunoSEQ multiplex PCR; TCRdb holds only in-frame clones, not every one. The sample comprises some 65,000 clones, about 90% of which are singletons, and approximately 0.49% rests with the top ten. The sample was peripheral blood. These receptors were obtained from a man in his fifties or sixties with COVID-19, enrolled during active disease. CDR3s include the opening cysteine and the closing phenylalanine or tryptophan. D genes are given only for firm matches. Some rows mark clone size as missing; the rest say once, few, many or name a class of expanded clone.

J gene,D gene,clone size,V gene,CDR3 protein,CDR3 DNA
TRBJ2-5,TRBD2,-,TRBV20-1,CSASFGTSGAQETQYF,TGCAGTGCTAGTTTTGGGACTAGCGGGGCCCAAGAGACCCAGTACTTC
TRBJ1-4,-,-,TRBV30,CAWRRKQAVNEKLFF,TGTGCCTGGAGGCGCAAACAGGCCGTTAATGAAAAACTGTTTTTT
TRBJ1-1,-,-,TRBV21-1,CASSAWGTAEDTEAFF,TGTGCCAGCAGCGCTTGGGGGACAGCGGAGGACACTGAAGCTTTCTTT
TRBJ1-2,-,once,TRBV24-1,CATSGDSGNGYTF,TGTGCCACCAGTGGAGACTCCGGTAATGGCTACACCTTC
TRBJ2-3,-,-,TRBV13,CASSLSRGPDTQYF,TGTGCCAGCAGCTTAAGTAGAGGCCCAGATACGCAGTATTTT
TRBJ2-1,TRBD2,-,TRBV7-3,CASSTTSGSYNEQFF,TGTGCCAGCAGCACGACTAGCGGGAGCTACAATGAGCAGTTCTTC
TRBJ2-5,-,-,TRBV29-1,CSVVGLQETQYF,TGCAGCGTTGTTGGCCTTCAAGAGACCCAGTACTTC
TRBJ2-2,-,-,TRBV2,CASSDEAGNTGELFF,TGTGCCAGCAGTGATGAAGCGGGGAACACCGGGGAGCTGTTTTTT
TRBJ2-1,-,-,TRBV6-2/TRBV6-3,CASSYPPFGVNEQFF,TGTGCCAGCAGTTACCCCCCCTTCGGGGTCAATGAGCAGTTCTTC
TRBJ1-2,-,-,TRBV6-2/TRBV6-3,CASSYSGAAGNTF,TGTGCCAGCAGTTACTCGGGGGCCGCCGGGAACACCTTC
TRBJ2-3,-,-,TRBV6-1,CASSETGDTQYF,TGTGCCAGCAGTGAAACGGGAGATACGCAGTATTTT
TRBJ1-5,-,-,TRBV28,CASSLSPPRPQHF,TGTGCCAGCAGTTTATCTCCTCCCCGGCCCCAGCATTTT
TRBJ1-1,TRBD1,-,TRBV16,CASSQSGQGATTEAFF,TGTGCCAGCAGCCAATCGGGACAGGGGGCAACCACTGAAGCTTTCTTT
TRBJ1-4,TRBD1,-,TRBV9,CASSLTGGTNEKLFF,TGTGCCAGCAGCTTAACAGGGGGAACCAATGAAAAACTGTTTTTT
TRBJ2-7,TRBD2,-,TRBV6-5,CASRPTAGLAGEQYF,TGTGCCAGCAGACCTACCGCGGGACTAGCAGGCGAGCAGTACTTC
TRBJ2-1,TRBD2,-,TRBV28,CASSIPMGLAREQFF,TGTGCCAGCAGCATCCCAATGGGACTAGCGCGTGAGCAGTTCTTC
TRBJ2-7,TRBD2,-,TRBV5-4,CASRPTSGTSEREQYF,TGTGCCAGCAGACCTACTTCCGGGACTAGTGAGCGCGAGCAGTACTTC
TRBJ2-2,TRBD2,-,TRBV7-8,CASSPGLAGTGELFF,TGTGCCAGCAGCCCGGGACTAGCGGGTACCGGGGAGCTGTTTTTT
TRBJ2-2,-,-,TRBV5-1,CASTRDGGRLGELFF,TGCGCCAGCACCCGGGACGGGGGTCGCCTCGGGGAGCTGTTTTTT
TRBJ2-7,TRBD1,-,TRBV3-1/TRBV3-2,CASSQEEGTGQYF,TGTGCCAGCAGCCAAGAAGAAGGGACAGGGCAGTACTTC
TRBJ2-1,TRBD1,-,TRBV5-1,CASSPWKIRVTGAGYNEQFF,TGCGCCAGCAGCCCGTGGAAAATCAGGGTGACAGGGGCGGGTTACAATGAGCAGTTCTTC
TRBJ1-4,-,-,TRBV9,CASSQTTEVRGLFF,TGTGCCAGCAGTCAGACCACGGAGGTACGGGGGCTGTTTTTT
TRBJ1-1,-,-,TRBV27,CASRETVNTEAFF,TGTGCCAGCAGGGAGACAGTGAACACTGAAGCTTTCTTT
TRBJ2-1,-,-,TRBV19,CASSIDQTSGEQFF,TGTGCCAGTAGTATAGACCAGACTAGTGGTGAGCAGTTCTTC
TRBJ1-5,TRBD1,-,TRBV19,CASRPQGVSNQPQHF,TGTGCCAGTAGACCACAGGGGGTTAGCAATCAGCCCCAGCATTTT
TRBJ2-1,-,-,TRBV7-9,CASSFGSSAYSYNEQFF,TGTGCCAGCAGCTTCGGTTCCAGCGCCTACTCCTACAATGAGCAGTTCTTC
TRBJ1-1,-,-,TRBV21-1,CASSTGGTPMNTEAFF,TGTGCCAGCAGCACGGGAGGGACACCCATGAACACTGAAGCTTTCTTT
TRBJ1-1,TRBD1,once,TRBV27,CASGQDYTEAFF,TGTGCCAGCGGACAGGACTACACTGAAGCTTTCTTT
TRBJ2-1,TRBD2,-,TRBV5-6,CASSPGLAISYNEQFF,TGTGCCAGCAGCCCCGGACTAGCGATCTCCTACAATGAGCAGTTCTTC
TRBJ1-1,TRBD1,-,TRBV4-1,CASRDRGIGTEAFF,TGCGCCAGCAGGGACAGGGGGATTGGCACTGAAGCTTTCTTT
TRBJ2-5,TRBD2,-,TRBV6-5,CASTGTSGQETQYF,TGTGCCAGCACCGGGACTAGCGGCCAAGAGACCCAGTACTTC
TRBJ2-7,TRBD1,-,TRBV7-9,CASRSAGGSYEQYF,TGTGCCAGCAGGTCGGCAGGGGGCTCCTACGAGCAGTACTTC